This passage covers 15 T cell receptor beta chains from one sample sequenced in a study of human T cells and chemical hapten exposure. The time point was: patch test 1, 2 weeks after DPC sensitization. As for treatment: therapeutic diphenylcyclopropenone sensitization with weekly scalp DPC. Researchers extracted total RNA from unfractionated whole blood. TCRdb reprocessed the RACE reads with MiXCR, giving one entry per CDR3 protein. Of roughly 50,000 distinct CDR3 sequences in the sample, approximately 9.9% were seen once. This sample comprised whole blood, obtained in connection with sensitization to the hapten diphenylcyclopropenone (DPC). These receptors originate from a woman aged 40-49 years with alopecia areata. Some clones in this sample may be carry-over from other donors' samples.

This clonotype has ten or more counts. The chain employs TRBV20-1 and TRBJ1-5; D not certain. The CDR3 is made up of 12 amino acids. Trimming left V 7 bases short and J 0 bases short, with 7 bases between. Per the germline V gene, CDR1 is DFQATT and CDR2 is SNEGSKA (reference sequence). The CDR3 region is CSGSYSNQPQHF. The CDR3 region has the DNA TGCAGTGGTAGTTATAGCAATCAGCCCCAGCATTTT.

The chain recombines TRBV19 with TRBJ2-1, with D perhaps TRBD1 or TRBD2 (6 bases each). The germline V gene encodes CDR1 LNHDA and CDR2 SQIVND (reference sequence). The CDR3 loop spans 14 amino acids. Trimming cost V 5 bases and J 9 bases, with 17 bases left between them. The CDR3 is CASSSGGGTFEQFF. CDR3 bases: TGTGCCAGTAGTTCCGGGGGCGGGACGTTTGAGCAGTTCTTC.

Ten or more counts support this clonotype. The rearrangement joins TRBV5-5 to TRBJ1-5; D not certain. V was trimmed by 0 bases and J by 0 bases, leaving 7 bases between them. This CDR3 contains 15 residues. Germline values: CDR1 SGHKS, CDR2 YYEKEE (reference sequence). The CDR3 sequence is CASSLGPNSNQPQHF. In DNA, the CDR3 is TGTGCCAGCAGCTTGGGGCCAAATAGCAATCAGCCCCAGCATTTT.

This clonotype was seen repeatedly, ten times or more. This chain links TRBV12-3 or TRBV12-4 with TRBJ2-3; unclear D gene. The CDR3 loop spans 14 amino acids. V was clipped by 6 bases and J by 0 bases, with 10 bases between them. The CDR3 sequence is CASRELGSTDTQYF. The CDR3 nucleotides read TGTGCCAGCAGGGAACTCGGAAGCACAGATACGCAGTATTTT.

The CDR3 loop reads CSAAGGDMNTGELFF. CDR3 nucleotide sequence: TGCAGCGCTGCAGGAGGGGACATGAACACCGGGGAGCTGTTTTTT. This rearrangement joins TRBV29-1 to TRBJ2-2; TRBD1 or TRBD2 may be the D gene (6 bases each). Germline CDR1 and CDR2: SQVTM and ANQGSEA. V lost 7 bases and J lost 1, with 16 bases in between. This CDR3 is built from 15 residues.

The J gene is TRBJ1-2, the V gene TRBV19, with 7 bases identical to TRBD1. CDR3 length: 16 residues. Germline V gene sequence: CDR1 LNHDA, CDR2 SQIVND (reference sequence). With 5 bases clipped from V and 7 bases from J, the junction kept 16 bases outside the gene matches. As DNA, the CDR3 is TGTGCCAGTAGTCCGCAAGGACAGGCCTGGGGGTCTGGCTACACCTTC. It is translated as CASSPQGQAWGSGYTF.

This clonotype was found a few times. V is TRBV29-1 and J is TRBJ2-2; weak D call: TRBD2 (6 bases). V dropped 5 bases and J dropped 4 bases, with 14 bases sitting between them. This CDR3 spans 14 amino acids. Germline V gene sequence: CDR1 SQVTM, CDR2 ANQGSEA. This chain's CDR3 is CSVQTGLGTGELFF. The CDR3 nucleotides read TGCAGCGTTCAAACGGGACTGGGCACCGGGGAGCTGTTTTTT.

The sample holds many counts of this clonotype. The chain combines TRBV7-3 with TRBJ2-2; TRBD2 aligns across 8 bases. Germline V gene data show CDR1 as SGHTA and CDR2 as FQGTGA. V shed 5 bases, J shed 4 bases, and the junction held 12 bases outside the gene matches. The CDR3 sequence is 17 residues long. The DNA of the CDR3 is TGTGCCAGCAGCCCACCGGGGGGGGAGAGCGGCACCGGGGAGCTGTTTTTT. It is translated as CASSPPGGESGTGELFF.

The J gene is TRBJ2-3, the V gene TRBV15, with D perhaps matching TRBD2 (6 bases). V was trimmed by 0 bases and J by 0 bases, leaving 7 bases between them. The CDR3 consists of 15 residues. Germline V lookup: CDR1 LNHNV, CDR2 YYDKDF (reference sequence). The CDR3 DNA reads as TGTGCCACCAGCAGAGATGGGGGGAGCACAGATACGCAGTATTTT. This translates into CATSRDGGSTDTQYF. Drawing the rest from reference TRBV15 and TRBJ2-3, the complete variable domain is DAMVIQNPRYQVTQFGKPVTLSCSQTLNHNVMYWYQQKSSQAPKLLFHYYDKDFNNEADTPDNFQSRRPNTSFCFLDIRSPGLGDTAMYLCATSRDGGSTDTQYFGPGTRLTVL.

CDR3 bases: TGTGCCAGCAGCCACGTATTGTGGGCTTTCTTT. Translation gives CASSHVLWAFF. The chain uses TRBV6-2 or TRBV6-3 and TRBJ1-1; no clear D gene. The CDR3 extends over 11 amino acids. CDR1 and CDR2 from the germline V gene are MNHEY and SVGEGT. Trimming cost V 6 bases and J 11 bases, with 13 bases left between them.

The chain uses TRBV7-2 and TRBJ1-3; D is ambiguous. The V end lost 5 bases, the J end lost 0 bases, and 8 bases lay between the germline ends. Germline CDR1 and CDR2: SGHTA and FQGNSA. The CDR3 is 14 amino acids. The CDR3 region has the DNA TGTGCCAGCAGCCGCGAGAGCTCTGGAAACACCATATATTTT. It encodes CASSRESSGNTIYF.

This clonotype was picked up a small number of times. V usage is TRBV5-1 and J usage is TRBJ1-2; 7 positions agree with TRBD1. The trim removed 0 bases at V and 6 bases at J, leaving 8 bases unmatched. The CDR3 totals 15 residues. The germline V gene has CDR1 SGHRS and CDR2 YFSETQ. DNA for the CDR3: TGCGCCAGCAGCTTGGAGTCAGGGGGAGCGGATGGCTACACCTTC. Translation gives CASSLESGGADGYTF.

In this sample, this clonotype turned up a few times. The chain recombines TRBV4-3 with TRBJ2-5, with TRBD2 matching 12 bases. The length of the CDR3 is 16 residues. The germline V gene has CDR1 LGHNA and CDR2 YSLEER. Trimming at V came to 0 bases and at J to 2 bases, leaving 1 base not matched to a gene. For the CDR3, the DNA is TGCGCCAGCAGCCAAGAGCTAGCGGGGGGGCAAGAGACCCAGTACTTC. It codes for CASSQELAGGQETQYF.

This clonotype has at least ten counts. The genes are TRBV20-1 and TRBJ2-1; 13 bases line up with TRBD2. The CDR3 has 15 amino acids. Trimming took 5 bases from V and 5 from J; bases not matched to a gene: 6. Per the germline V gene, CDR1 is DFQATT and CDR2 is SNEGSKA (reference sequence). The CDR3 nucleotides are TGCAGTGCTGACCCACTAGCGGGAGGGGACAATGAGCAGTTCTTC. The encoded protein is CSADPLAGGDNEQFF.

This clonotype was seen ten or more times. The chain is built from TRBV5-1 and TRBJ1-4, with TRBD1 matching 7 bases. J gave up 0 bases and V 4 bases, and 6 bases lay outside the gene matches. The CDR3 has 16 amino acids. The germline gives CDR1 SGHRS, CDR2 YFSETQ. CDR3 DNA sequence: TGCGCCAGCAGCGTGGGACAGCTCTCAACTAATGAAAAACTGTTTTTT. It codes for CASSVGQLSTNEKLFF.